This T cell receptor (beta chain) is from a study of blood T cell repertoires in COVID-19. Participants were aged 18 to 89 years from about two dozen US areas. Per the original methods: Researchers report that nucleated cell counts were estimated from reference gene primer amplification. Only in-frame clones appear in the TCRdb table, and some are missing; sequencing was by immunoSEQ multiplex PCR. Clone size and the V and J calls come from that table; the DNA yielded D and trimming. The data show roughly 400,000 clones, about 90% seen once. The receptor's source is a woman aged 30 to 39 who had recovered from COVID-19. Sequenced material: PBMCs or T cells enriched from blood (not recorded which).

CDR3 residues: CASSLEGRRKHSGANVLTF. CDR3 bases: TGCGCCAGCAGCTTGGAGGGGCGTCGGAAGCACTCTGGGGCCAACGTCCTGACTTTC. This chain links TRBV5-1 with TRBJ2-6; possible D gene TRBD1, 5 bases. V shed 0 bases and J shed 0 bases, with 16 bases lying between them. From germline, CDR1 is SGHRS and CDR2 YFSETQ. The CDR3 loop spans 19 amino acids.